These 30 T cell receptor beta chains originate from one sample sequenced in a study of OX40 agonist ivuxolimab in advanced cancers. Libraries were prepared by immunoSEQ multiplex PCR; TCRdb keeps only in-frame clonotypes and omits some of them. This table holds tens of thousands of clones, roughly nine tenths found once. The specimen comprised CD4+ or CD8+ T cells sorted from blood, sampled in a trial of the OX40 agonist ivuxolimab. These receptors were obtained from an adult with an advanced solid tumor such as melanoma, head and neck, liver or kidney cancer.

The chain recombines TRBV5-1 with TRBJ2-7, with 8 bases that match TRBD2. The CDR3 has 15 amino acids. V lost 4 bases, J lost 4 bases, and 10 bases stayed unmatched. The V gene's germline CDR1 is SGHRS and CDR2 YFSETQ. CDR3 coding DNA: TGCGCCAGCAGCAAAACAAGCGGGAGAGGGTACGAGCAGTACTTC. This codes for CASSKTSGRGYEQYF.

CDR3: CASSQLPGLAGREQYF. CDR3 DNA sequence: TGTGCCAGCAGCCAATTACCGGGACTAGCGGGTCGTGAGCAGTACTTC. The chain couples TRBV5-5 to TRBJ2-7, with 12 bases identical to TRBD2. The V gene end was trimmed by 4 bases and the J gene end by 7 bases; junction bases not matched to a gene: 12. This CDR3 is built from 16 residues. Germline V gene sequence: CDR1 SGHKS, CDR2 YYEKEE (reference sequence).

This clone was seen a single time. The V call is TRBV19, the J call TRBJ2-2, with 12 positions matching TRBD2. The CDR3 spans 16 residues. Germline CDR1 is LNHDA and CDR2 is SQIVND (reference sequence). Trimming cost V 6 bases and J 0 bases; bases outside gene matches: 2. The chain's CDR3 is CASSRLAGANTGELFF. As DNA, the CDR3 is TGTGCCAGTAGCCGACTAGCGGGGGCGAACACCGGGGAGCTGTTTTTT.

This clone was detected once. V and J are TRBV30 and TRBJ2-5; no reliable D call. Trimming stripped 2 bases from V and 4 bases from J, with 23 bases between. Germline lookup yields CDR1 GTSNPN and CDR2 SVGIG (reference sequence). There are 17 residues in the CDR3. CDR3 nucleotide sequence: TGTGCCTGGAGTTCCCCACTTCCGGGTAGGGTACCAGAGACCCAGTACTTC. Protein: CAWSSPLPGRVPETQYF.

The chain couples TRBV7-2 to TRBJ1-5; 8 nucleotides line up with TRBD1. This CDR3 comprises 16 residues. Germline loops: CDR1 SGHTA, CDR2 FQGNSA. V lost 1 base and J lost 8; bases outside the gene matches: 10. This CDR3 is CASSLGNRGGREPQHF. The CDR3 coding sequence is TGTGCCAGCAGCTTAGGGAACAGGGGGGGGAGGGAGCCCCAGCATTTT.

In DNA, the CDR3 is TGTGCCAGCAGCTCAGGGAGCGGGAATCGCCAAGAGACCCAGTACTTC. Translating gives CASSSGSGNRQETQYF. J is TRBJ2-5 and V is TRBV7-3, with TRBD2 matching 7 bases. Per germline, CDR1 SGHTA and CDR2 FQGTGA. V lost 4 bases and J lost 1; bases outside the gene matches: 9. The CDR3 covers 16 residues.

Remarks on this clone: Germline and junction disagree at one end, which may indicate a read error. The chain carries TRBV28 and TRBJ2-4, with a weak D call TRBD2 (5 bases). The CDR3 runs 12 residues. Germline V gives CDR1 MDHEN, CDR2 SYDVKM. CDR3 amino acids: CASSSPLRVGEF. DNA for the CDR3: TGTGCCAGCAGTTCGCCCCTGAGAGTCGGGGAATTC.

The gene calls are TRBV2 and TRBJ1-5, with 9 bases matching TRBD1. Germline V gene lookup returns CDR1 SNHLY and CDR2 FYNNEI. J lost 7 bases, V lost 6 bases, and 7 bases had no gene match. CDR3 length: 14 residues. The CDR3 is CASRTGGRGQPQHF. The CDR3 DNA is TGTGCCAGCAGGACAGGGGGGAGGGGGCAGCCCCAGCATTTT.

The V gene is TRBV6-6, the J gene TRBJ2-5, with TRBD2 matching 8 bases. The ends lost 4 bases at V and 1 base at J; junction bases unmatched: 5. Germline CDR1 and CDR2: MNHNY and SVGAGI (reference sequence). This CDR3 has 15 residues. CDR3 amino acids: CASSSRLATQETQYF. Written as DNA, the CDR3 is TGTGCCAGCAGTTCCCGACTAGCGACCCAAGAGACCCAGTACTTC.

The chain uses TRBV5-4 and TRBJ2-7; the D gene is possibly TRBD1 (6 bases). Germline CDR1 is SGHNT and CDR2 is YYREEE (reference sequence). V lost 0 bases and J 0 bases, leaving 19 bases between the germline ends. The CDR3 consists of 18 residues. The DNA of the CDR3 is TGTGCCAGCAGCTTGGCCGCTGGGGCCAGGGGCACCTCCTACGAGCAGTACTTC. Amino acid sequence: CASSLAAGARGTSYEQYF. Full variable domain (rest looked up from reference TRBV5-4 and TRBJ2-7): ETGVTQSPTHLIKTRGQQVTLRCSSQSGHNTVSWYQQALGQGPQFIFQYYREEENGRGNFPPRFSGLQFPNYSSELNVNALELDDSALYLCASSLAAGARGTSYEQYFGPGTRLTVT.

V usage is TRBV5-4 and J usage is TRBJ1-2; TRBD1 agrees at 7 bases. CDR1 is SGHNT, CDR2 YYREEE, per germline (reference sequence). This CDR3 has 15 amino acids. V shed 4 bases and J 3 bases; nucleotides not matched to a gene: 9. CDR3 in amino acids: CASSRDRPSDYGYTF. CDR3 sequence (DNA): TGTGCCAGCAGCCGGGACAGACCTTCGGACTATGGCTACACCTTC.

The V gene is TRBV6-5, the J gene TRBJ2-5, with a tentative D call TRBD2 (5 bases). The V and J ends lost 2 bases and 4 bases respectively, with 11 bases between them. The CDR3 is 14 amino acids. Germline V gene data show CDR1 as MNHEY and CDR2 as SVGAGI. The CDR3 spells CASSYTRGGETQYF. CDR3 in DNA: TGTGCCAGCAGTTACACCCGGGGTGGAGAGACCCAGTACTTC.

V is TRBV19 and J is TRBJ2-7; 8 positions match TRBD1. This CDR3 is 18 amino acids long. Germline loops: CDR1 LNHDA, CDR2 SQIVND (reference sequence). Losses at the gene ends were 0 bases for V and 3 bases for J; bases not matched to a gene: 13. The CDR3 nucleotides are TGTGCCAGTAGTATAGATTGGCCCCGGACAGGGAGCGGCTACGAGCAGTACTTC. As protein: CASSIDWPRTGSGYEQYF.

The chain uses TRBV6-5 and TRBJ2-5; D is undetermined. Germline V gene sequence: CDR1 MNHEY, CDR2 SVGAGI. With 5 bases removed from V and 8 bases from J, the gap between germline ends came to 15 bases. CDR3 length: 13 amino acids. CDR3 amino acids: CASSPPVKTTQYF. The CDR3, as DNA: TGTGCCAGCAGTCCTCCAGTCAAAACTACCCAGTACTTC.

The CDR3 spells CASVAPDYEQYF. The CDR3 DNA follows: TGTGCCAGTGTTGCGCCCGACTACGAGCAGTACTTC. V is TRBV19 and J is TRBJ2-7; no reliable D call. Trimming removed 8 bases from V and 3 bases from J, with 11 bases in between. Germline CDR1 LNHDA, CDR2 SQIVND (reference sequence). The CDR3 runs to 12 residues.

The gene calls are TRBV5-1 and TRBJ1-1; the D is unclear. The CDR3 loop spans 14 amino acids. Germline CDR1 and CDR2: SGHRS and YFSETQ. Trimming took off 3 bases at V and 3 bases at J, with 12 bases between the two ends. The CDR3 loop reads CASSSGSGYTEAFF. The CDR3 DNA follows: TGCGCCAGCAGCTCCGGGAGCGGCTACACTGAAGCTTTCTTT.

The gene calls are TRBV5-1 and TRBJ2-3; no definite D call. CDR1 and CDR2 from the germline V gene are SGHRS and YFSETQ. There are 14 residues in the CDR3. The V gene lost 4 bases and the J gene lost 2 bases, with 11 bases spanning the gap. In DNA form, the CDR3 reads TGCGCCAGCAGCCTTGCGGAGTACACAGATACGCAGTATTTT. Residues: CASSLAEYTDTQYF.

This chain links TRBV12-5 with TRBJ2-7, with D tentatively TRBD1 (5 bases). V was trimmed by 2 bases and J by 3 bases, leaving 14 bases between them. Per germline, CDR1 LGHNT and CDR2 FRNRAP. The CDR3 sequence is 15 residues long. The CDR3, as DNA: TGTGCTAGTGGTTTGTCAACTGGGGCTAGCTACGAGCAGTACTTC. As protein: CASGLSTGASYEQYF.

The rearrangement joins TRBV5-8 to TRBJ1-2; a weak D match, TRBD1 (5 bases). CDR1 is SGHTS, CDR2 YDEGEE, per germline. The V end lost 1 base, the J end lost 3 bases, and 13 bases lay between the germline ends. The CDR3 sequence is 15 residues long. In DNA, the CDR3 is TGTGCCAGCAGCTTGTCGGGGGTTGGACACTATGGCTACACCTTC. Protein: CASSLSGVGHYGYTF. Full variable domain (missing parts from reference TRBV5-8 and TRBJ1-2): EAGVTQSPTHLIKTRGQQATLRCSPISGHTSVYWYQQALGLGLQFLLWYDEGEERNRGNFPPRFSGRQFPNYSSELNVNALELEDSALYLCASSLSGVGHYGYTFGSGTRLTVV.

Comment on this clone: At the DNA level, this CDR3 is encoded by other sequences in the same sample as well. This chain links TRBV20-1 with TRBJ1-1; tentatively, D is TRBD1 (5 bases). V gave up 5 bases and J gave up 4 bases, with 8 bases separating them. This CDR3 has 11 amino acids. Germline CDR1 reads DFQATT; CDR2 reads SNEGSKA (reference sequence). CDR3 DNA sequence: TGCAGTGCTGGGGGGGGCACTGAAGCTTTCTTT. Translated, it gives CSAGGGTEAFF.

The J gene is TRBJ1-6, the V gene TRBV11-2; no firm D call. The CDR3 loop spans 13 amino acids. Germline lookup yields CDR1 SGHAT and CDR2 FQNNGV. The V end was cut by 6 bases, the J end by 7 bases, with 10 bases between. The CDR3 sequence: CASRNSGNSPLHF. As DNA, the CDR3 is TGTGCCAGCAGAAACTCTGGGAATTCACCCCTCCACTTT.

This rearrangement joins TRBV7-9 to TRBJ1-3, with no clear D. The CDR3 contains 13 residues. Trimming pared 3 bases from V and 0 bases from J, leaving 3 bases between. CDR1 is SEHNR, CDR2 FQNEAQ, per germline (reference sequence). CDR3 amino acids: CASSLPSGNTIYF. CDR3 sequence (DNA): TGTGCCAGCAGCTTGCCCTCTGGAAACACCATATATTTT.

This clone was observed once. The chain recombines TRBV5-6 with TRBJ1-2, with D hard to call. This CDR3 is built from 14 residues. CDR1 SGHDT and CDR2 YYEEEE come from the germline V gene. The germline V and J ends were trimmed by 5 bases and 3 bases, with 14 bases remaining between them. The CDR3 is CASSLLPGDYGYTF. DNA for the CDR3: TGTGCCAGCAGTCTTCTCCCTGGAGACTATGGCTACACCTTC. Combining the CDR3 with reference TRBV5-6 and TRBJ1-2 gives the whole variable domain DAGVTQSPTHLIKTRGQQVTLRCSPKSGHDTVSWYQQALGQGPQFIFQYYEEEERQRGNFPDRFSGHQFPNYSSELNVNALLLGDSALYLCASSLLPGDYGYTFGSGTRLTVV.

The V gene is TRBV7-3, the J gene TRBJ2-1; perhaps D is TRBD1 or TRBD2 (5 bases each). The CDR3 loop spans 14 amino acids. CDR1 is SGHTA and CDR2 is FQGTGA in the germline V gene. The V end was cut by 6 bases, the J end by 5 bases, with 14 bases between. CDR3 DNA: TGTGCCAGCAGTAGGGACGGGGCCGACAATGAGCAGTTCTTC. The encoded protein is CASSRDGADNEQFF.

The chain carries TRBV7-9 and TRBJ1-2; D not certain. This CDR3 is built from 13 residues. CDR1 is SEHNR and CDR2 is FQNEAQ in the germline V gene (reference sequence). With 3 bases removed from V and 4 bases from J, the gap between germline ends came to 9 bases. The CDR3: CASSFGSTYGYTF. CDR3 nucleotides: TGTGCCAGCAGCTTCGGTAGCACCTATGGCTACACCTTC.

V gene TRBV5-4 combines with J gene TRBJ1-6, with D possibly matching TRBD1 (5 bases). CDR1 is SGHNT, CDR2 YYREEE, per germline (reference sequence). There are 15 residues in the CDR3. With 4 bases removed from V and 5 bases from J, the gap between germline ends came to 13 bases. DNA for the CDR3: TGTGCCAGCAGCCCGAGGCTGGGGCATAATTCACCCCTCCACTTT. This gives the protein CASSPRLGHNSPLHF.

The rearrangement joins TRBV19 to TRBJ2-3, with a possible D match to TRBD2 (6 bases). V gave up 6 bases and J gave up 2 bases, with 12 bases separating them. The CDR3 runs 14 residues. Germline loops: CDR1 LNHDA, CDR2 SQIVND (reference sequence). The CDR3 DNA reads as TGTGCCAGTAGCGATGGGACTTTCACAGATACGCAGTATTTT. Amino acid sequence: CASSDGTFTDTQYF. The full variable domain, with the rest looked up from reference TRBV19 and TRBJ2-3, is DGGITQSPKYLFRKEGQNVTLSCEQNLNHDAMYWYRQDPGQGLRLIYYSQIVNDFQKGDIAEGYSVSREKKESFPLTVTSAQKNPTAFYLCASSDGTFTDTQYFGPGTRLTVL.

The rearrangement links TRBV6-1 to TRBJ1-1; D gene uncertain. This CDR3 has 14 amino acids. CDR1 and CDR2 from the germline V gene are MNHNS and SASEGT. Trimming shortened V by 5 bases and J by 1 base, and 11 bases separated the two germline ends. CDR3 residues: CASSRDGSNTEAFF. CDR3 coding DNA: TGTGCCAGCAGTAGAGACGGCTCGAACACTGAAGCTTTCTTT.

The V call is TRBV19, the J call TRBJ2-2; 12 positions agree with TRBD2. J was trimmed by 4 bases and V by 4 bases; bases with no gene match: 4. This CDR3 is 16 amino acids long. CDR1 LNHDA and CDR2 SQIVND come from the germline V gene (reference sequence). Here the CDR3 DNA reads TGTGCCAGTAGTAAGACTAGCGGGAGCGGCACCGGGGAGCTGTTTTTT. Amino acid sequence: CASSKTSGSGTGELFF.

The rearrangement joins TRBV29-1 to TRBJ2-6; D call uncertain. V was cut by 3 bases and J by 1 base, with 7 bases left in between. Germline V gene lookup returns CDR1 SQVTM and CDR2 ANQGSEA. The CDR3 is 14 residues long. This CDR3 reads CSVDDLSGANVLTF. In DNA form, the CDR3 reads TGCAGCGTTGACGACCTTTCTGGGGCCAACGTCCTGACTTTC.